Below are 14 T cell receptor beta chains sequenced from a single sample in a study of CD4 T cells in relation to SARS-CoV-2 and coronaviruses. CD4+ T cells from unexposed donors were obtained before the COVID-19 pandemic (2011-2018). The cells were cultured for under 13 days before CD4+ T cells were isolated. The data were produced by immunoSEQ multiplex PCR, yet TCRdb's version contains in-frame clones alone and is incomplete. The data show 27,000 or so clones, roughly 76% seen once. These receptors lack a known antigen. The specimen sequenced was CD4+ T cells from PBMCs, cultured in vitro. These receptors all come from a human donor in good health.

This clone was found once. The chain is built from TRBV4-1 and TRBJ2-3; a weak D match, TRBD2 (6 bases). The length of the CDR3 is 16 residues. Germline V gives CDR1 MGHRA, CDR2 YSYEKL. V shed 3 bases and J shed 4 bases, with 17 bases lying between them. CDR3 loop: CASSQPVKRVSDTQYF. For the CDR3, the DNA is TGCGCCAGCAGCCAGCCTGTTAAGCGGGTCTCAGATACGCAGTATTTT.

The V and J genes are TRBV6-6 and TRBJ2-7, with D tentatively TRBD1 (6 bases). The CDR3 runs to 13 residues. Trimming took 2 bases from V and 3 from J, leaving 8 bases between them. Per germline, CDR1 MNHNY and CDR2 SVGAGI (reference sequence). The CDR3 reads CASSYDRYYEQYF. The CDR3 DNA reads as TGTGCCAGCAGTTACGACAGGTACTACGAGCAGTACTTC.

This clone showed up just a few times. The J gene is TRBJ1-1, the V gene TRBV2; D remains ambiguous. Trimming shortened V by 7 bases and J by 0 bases, and 9 bases separated the two germline ends. The CDR3 has 13 residues. Germline V gives CDR1 SNHLY, CDR2 FYNNEI. DNA of the CDR3: TGTGCCAGCACCGTCGGGATGAACACTGAAGCTTTCTTT. Translating it yields CASTVGMNTEAFF.

The rearrangement joins TRBV10-3 to TRBJ1-2; D is unclear. The germline gives CDR1 ENHRY, CDR2 SYGVKD. The CDR3 length is 14 residues. V lost 0 bases to trimming and J lost 3 bases, with 8 bases between them. CDR3 loop: CAISESDGDYGYTF. CDR3 bases: TGTGCCATCAGTGAGTCGGACGGGGACTATGGCTACACCTTC.

The CDR3 nucleotides are TGCGCCAGCAGCCGGACAGGCCAAGAGACCCAGTACTTC. Translation gives CASSRTGQETQYF. V usage is TRBV4-3 and J usage is TRBJ2-5; 7 bases fit TRBD1. Trimming at V came to 4 bases and at J to 1 base, leaving 0 bases not matched to a gene. Germline V gives CDR1 LGHNA, CDR2 YSLEER. The CDR3 has 13 amino acids.

V gene TRBV28 combines with J gene TRBJ1-1, with unresolved D. Germline CDR1 and CDR2: MDHEN and SYDVKM. The V end was cut by 3 bases, the J end by 4 bases, with 9 bases between. This CDR3 is 13 amino acids long. The CDR3 DNA reads as TGTGCCAGCAGTTTGGAGGAGGGCACTGAAGCTTTCTTT. This translates into CASSLEEGTEAFF.

The V call is TRBV14, the J call TRBJ2-3; D call uncertain. CDR3 length: 15 amino acids. The V gene lost 1 base and the J gene lost 6 bases, with 14 bases spanning the gap. Germline V gives CDR1 SGHDN, CDR2 FVKESK. CDR3 nucleotides: TGTGCCAGCAGCCAAGGCCTAGTGGTGGGGGATACGCAGTATTTT. Translated: CASSQGLVVGDTQYF.

This sequence joins TRBV4-2 and TRBJ1-4; possible D gene TRBD1, 6 bases. The germline V gene has CDR1 LGHNA and CDR2 YNFKEQ. V gave up 0 bases and J gave up 7 bases, with 12 bases separating them. The CDR3 is 15 amino acids. CDR3 loop: CASSQDSGAGEKLFF. CDR3 in DNA: TGTGCCAGCAGCCAAGATTCGGGGGCCGGTGAAAAACTGTTTTTT.

This clone was detected a few times. The chain carries TRBV2 and TRBJ2-1; 7 nucleotides agree with TRBD1. This CDR3 region has 16 residues. V gave up 10 bases and J gave up 2 bases; unmatched junction bases: 14. Germline V lookup: CDR1 SNHLY, CDR2 FYNNEI. CDR3 in amino acids: CATTRSLGGPYNEQFF. DNA for the CDR3: TGTGCCACCACACGCTCGTTAGGGGGCCCCTACAATGAGCAGTTCTTC.

The gene calls are TRBV4-2 and TRBJ2-1; TRBD2 agrees at 8 bases. Unmatched junction bases numbered 6, after V lost 1 base and J lost 4 bases. Germline lookup yields CDR1 LGHNA and CDR2 YNFKEQ. CDR3 length: 16 amino acids. The CDR3 DNA reads TGTGCCAGCAGCCAAGGGAATAGCGGGGTTTACAATGAGCAGTTCTTC. Translation: CASSQGNSGVYNEQFF.

The CDR3 here is CSAGQGIDNEQFF. The CDR3 nucleotides are TGCAGCGCTGGACAGGGTATCGACAATGAGCAGTTCTTC. V and J are TRBV29-1 and TRBJ2-1, with 8 bases matching TRBD1. The germline gives CDR1 SQVTM, CDR2 ANQGSEA. The CDR3 contains 13 residues. J gave up 5 bases and V 7 bases, and 7 bases lay outside the gene matches.

This clone was seen only once. V usage is TRBV7-3 and J usage is TRBJ2-3; tentative D call: TRBD1 (5 bases). V lost 4 bases, J lost 1 base, and 12 bases lay in between. Germline V gives CDR1 SGHTA, CDR2 FQGTGA. The CDR3 covers 15 residues. In nucleotides, the CDR3 is TGTGCCAGCAGCTGGCAGGGCAGGGGCACAGATACGCAGTATTTT. Amino acids: CASSWQGRGTDTQYF.

The chain couples TRBV6-5 to TRBJ2-1; 8 bases map to TRBD2. The J segment lost 8 bases and the V segment lost 6 bases, leaving 12 bases of the junction unmatched. Germline V gives CDR1 MNHEY, CDR2 SVGAGI. This CDR3 comprises 15 residues. CDR3 nucleotide sequence: TGTGCCAGCAGCGCGGGAGGCCCCCCCATCGATGAGCAGTTCTTC. Its protein product is CASSAGGPPIDEQFF.

The chain employs TRBV7-4 and TRBJ1-5; TRBD1 agrees at 9 bases. Germline V gene data show CDR1 as SGHVT and CDR2 as SQSDAQ. The CDR3 runs to 16 residues. V lost 0 bases to trimming and J lost 4 bases; unmatched junction nucleotides: 4. This chain's CDR3 is CASSLAGQGPNQPQHF. The CDR3 DNA is TGTGCCAGCAGCTTAGCCGGACAGGGGCCAAATCAGCCCCAGCATTTT.